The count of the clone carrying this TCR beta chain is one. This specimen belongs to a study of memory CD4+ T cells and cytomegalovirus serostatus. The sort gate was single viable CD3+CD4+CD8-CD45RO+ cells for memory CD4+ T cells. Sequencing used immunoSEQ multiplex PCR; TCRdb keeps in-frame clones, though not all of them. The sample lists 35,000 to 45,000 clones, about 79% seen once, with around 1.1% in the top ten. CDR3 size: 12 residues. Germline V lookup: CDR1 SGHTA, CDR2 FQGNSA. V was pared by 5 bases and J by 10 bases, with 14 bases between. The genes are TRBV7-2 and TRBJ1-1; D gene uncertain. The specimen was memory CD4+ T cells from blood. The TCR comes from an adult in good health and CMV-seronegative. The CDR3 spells CASSLDPGLAFF. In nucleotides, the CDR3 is TGTGCCAGCAGCCTAGACCCCGGGTTAGCTTTCTTT.